This is a list of T cell receptor beta chains from one sample in a study of blood T cell repertoires in COVID-19. Profiling relied on immunoSEQ multiplex PCR, and the TCRdb table lists in-frame clones only, not all of them. The table shows under 200,000 clones, with approximately 79% occurring only once. Sample: PBMCs or T cells enriched from blood (not recorded which). The receptor set was obtained from a woman in her 70s in a cohort exposed to, infected with or recovered from COVID-19 (not recorded which). Both conserved end residues are part of each CDR3. D genes are given only for firm matches. Clone size appears in some rows only: once, few, many, or a class for an expanded clone.

len,d_gene,j_gene,v_gene,abundance,CDR3aa,CDR3nt
15,-,TRBJ2-5,TRBV18,-,CASSPPSNREETQYF,TGTGCCAGCTCACCACCGAGTAACAGGGAAGAGACCCAGTACTTC
15,TRBD2,TRBJ2-1,TRBV7-2,-,CASSAPPKLAGGLFF,TGTGCCAGCAGCGCTCCCCCAAAACTAGCGGGAGGACTGTTCTTC
14,TRBD1,TRBJ1-1,TRBV27,-,CASSSQGARAEAFF,TGTGCCAGCAGTTCTCAGGGGGCGAGGGCTGAAGCTTTCTTT
14,TRBD1,TRBJ1-1,TRBV10-3,-,CAISAQGAGTEAFF,TGTGCCATCAGTGCACAGGGGGCAGGGACTGAAGCTTTCTTT
13,-,TRBJ1-2,TRBV4-1,-,CASSRVQGDGYTF,TGCGCCAGCAGCCGGGTACAGGGTGACGGCTACACCTTC
13,-,TRBJ1-5,TRBV27,-,CASSLLAYQPQHF,TGTGCCAGCAGTTTACTGGCCTATCAGCCCCAGCATTTT
17,TRBD2,TRBJ2-3,TRBV28,-,CASSLWGGPRGTDTQYF,TGTGCCAGCAGTTTATGGGGAGGGCCGCGAGGAACAGATACGCAGTATTTT
15,-,TRBJ1-3,TRBV18,-,CASSVDSSSGNTIYF,TGTGCCAGCTCAGTCGACAGCTCCTCTGGAAACACCATATATTTT
15,TRBD1,TRBJ2-7,TRBV4-2,-,CASSQTGTGTDEQYF,TGTGCCAGCAGCCAAACCGGGACAGGGACAGACGAGCAGTACTTC
15,-,TRBJ2-3,TRBV5-1,-,CASSWGGGSTDTQYF,TGCGCCAGCAGCTGGGGAGGGGGGAGCACAGATACGCAGTATTTT
14,TRBD1,TRBJ1-5,TRBV2,few,CASSLQGNNQPQHF,TGTGCCAGCAGTTTACAGGGGAACAATCAGCCCCAGCATTTT
14,TRBD2,TRBJ2-5,TRBV18,-,CASSRGGSQETQYF,TGTGCCAGCTCACGGGGAGGGTCCCAAGAGACCCAGTACTTC
17,TRBD2,TRBJ2-1,TRBV7-9,-,CASSYTGTSGLYNEQFF,TGTGCCAGCAGCTATACCGGGACTAGCGGGCTCTACAATGAGCAGTTCTTC
15,TRBD1,TRBJ1-2,TRBV18,-,CASSPGQAYLYGYTF,TGTGCCAGCTCACCTGGACAGGCCTATCTCTATGGCTACACCTTC
14,TRBD1,TRBJ2-1,TRBV3-1/TRBV3-2,-,CASTFGTGIDEQFF,TGTGCCAGCACCTTTGGGACAGGGATAGATGAGCAGTTCTTC
16,TRBD1,TRBJ2-3,TRBV11-3,-,CASSPRGTGDAYTQYF,TGTGCCAGCAGCCCCAGAGGGACAGGAGATGCGTATACGCAGTATTTT
16,-,TRBJ1-2,TRBV4-1,few,CASSQDPSWGENGYTF,TGCGCCAGCAGCCAAGATCCGAGTTGGGGCGAAAACGGCTACACCTTC
14,-,TRBJ2-5,TRBV27,-,CASSFLDSSETQYF,TGTGCCAGCAGTTTCCTGGACAGCTCGGAGACCCAGTACTTC
19,TRBD2,TRBJ2-1,TRBV10-1,-,CASSEIQSGLAGSYNEQFF,TGCGCCAGCAGTGAGATCCAATCGGGACTAGCGGGGAGCTACAATGAGCAGTTCTTC
14,TRBD1,TRBJ2-7,TRBV20-1,-,CSASPNRGRYEQYF,TGCAGTGCTAGTCCCAACAGGGGGCGATACGAGCAGTACTTC
16,TRBD1,TRBJ2-2,TRBV18,-,CASSPAGTGGTGELFF,TGTGCCAGCTCACCAGCAGGGACAGGGGGAACCGGGGAGCTGTTTTTT
15,TRBD1,TRBJ2-5,TRBV5-1,-,CASSPRTGRGETQYF,TGCGCCAGCAGCCCCAGGACAGGGCGGGGAGAGACCCAGTACTTC
15,-,TRBJ1-1,TRBV28,-,CASRGAAPMNTEAFF,TGTGCCAGCAGGGGGGCAGCCCCAATGAACACTGAAGCTTTCTTT
15,TRBD2,TRBJ2-2,TRBV7-9,few,CASSASGRDTGELFF,TGTGCCAGCAGCGCCAGCGGGAGGGACACCGGGGAGCTGTTTTTT
14,-,TRBJ1-5,TRBV2,-,CASRSTNGNQPQHF,TGTGCCAGCAGATCCACAAATGGCAATCAGCCCCAGCATTTT
14,TRBD1,TRBJ1-5,TRBV5-1,few,CASSSSGGSQPQHF,TGCGCCAGCAGCTCATCAGGGGGAAGTCAGCCCCAGCATTTT
16,TRBD1,TRBJ2-7,TRBV28,-,CASSVQGAGLPYEQYF,TGTGCCAGCAGTGTACAGGGGGCGGGTCTCCCTTACGAGCAGTACTTC
14,TRBD1,TRBJ1-2,TRBV28,-,CASSGGQATGGYTF,TGTGCCAGCAGTGGCGGACAGGCTACGGGAGGCTACACCTTC
15,-,TRBJ2-1,TRBV7-2,-,CASSFSLQGRYEQFF,TGTGCCAGCAGCTTTAGTTTGCAGGGAAGATATGAGCAGTTCTTC
17,-,TRBJ1-3,TRBV7-2,few,CASSRQVVRSSGNTIYF,TGTGCCAGCAGCCGCCAAGTAGTTCGGAGCTCTGGAAACACCATATATTTT
13,-,TRBJ2-5,TRBV11-3,-,CASSLGSKETQYF,TGTGCCAGCAGCTTAGGTAGTAAAGAGACCCAGTACTTC
15,-,TRBJ1-2,TRBV6-5,few,CASSSSRYAGFGYTF,TGTGCCAGCAGTTCGTCCCGGTACGCAGGGTTTGGCTACACCTTC
13,TRBD1,TRBJ2-7,TRBV29-1,-,CSVAWDSRSEQYF,TGCAGCGTCGCCTGGGACAGTCGCTCGGAGCAGTACTTC
12,-,TRBJ2-1,TRBV12-3/TRBV12-4,-,CASSGAPRWMFF,TGTGCCAGCAGTGGGGCTCCGAGGTGGATGTTCTTC
19,TRBD2,TRBJ2-3,TRBV19,once,CASSIDLTGLAGATDTQYF,TGTGCCAGTAGTATAGATCTTACGGGACTAGCGGGGGCAACAGATACGCAGTATTTT
10,-,TRBJ1-2,TRBV20-1,-,CKVGGYGYTF,TGCAAGGTCGGGGGCTATGGCTACACCTTC
16,TRBD2,TRBJ2-5,TRBV7-2,-,CASSLRGTSFGETQYF,TGTGCCAGCAGCCTAAGAGGGACTAGCTTTGGGGAGACCCAGTACTTC
17,TRBD2,TRBJ2-3,TRBV19,-,CASADAGLAGATDTQYF,TGTGCCAGCGCCGATGCAGGCCTAGCGGGAGCCACAGATACGCAGTATTTT
18,-,TRBJ2-1,TRBV1,few,CTSSHPLNGLAAYNEQFF,TGCACCAGCAGCCACCCGCTAAACGGACTAGCGGCATACAATGAGCAGTTCTTC
14,TRBD1,TRBJ2-5,TRBV5-1,-,CASSSGQPKETQYF,TGCGCCAGCAGCTCGGGACAGCCAAAAGAGACCCAGTACTTC
15,-,TRBJ2-3,TRBV18,-,CASSQSGVMADTQYF,TGTGCCAGCTCACAGTCGGGAGTTATGGCAGATACGCAGTATTTT
14,-,TRBJ2-1,TRBV2,-,CASSKDTPGNEQFF,TGTGCCAGCAGTAAGGACACCCCCGGGAATGAGCAGTTCTTC
14,TRBD1,TRBJ1-1,TRBV19,-,CASSRRQGDTEAFF,TGTGCCAGTAGTAGACGACAGGGGGACACTGAAGCTTTCTTT